This is a list of T cell receptor beta chains from one sample in a study of T-cell memory formation after mild COVID-19. TCRdb used MiXCR to reprocess the 5' RACE reads, holding one entry per CDR3 protein. Among roughly 350,000 distinct CDR3 sequences listed, under 25% were seen once. Sequencing input: PBMCs or a T cell subset sorted from them (not recorded which). Every receptor here comes from an adult woman who had mild COVID-19 (a few samples of this study predate the infection). Cell type and time point are not known. The CDR3 runs from the conserved cysteine through the conserved F or W. The order of the fields is D gene, clone size, V gene, J gene, CDR3 DNA, CDR3 protein. The D gene is left open where the match is weak. Clone size is given for some rows only: seen once, a few or many times, or a class if the clone is expanded.

D: NA
size: NA
V: TRBV29-1
J: TRBJ2-3
DNA: TGCAGCGTTGGATTCCCGGGCACAGATACGCAGTATTTT
CDR3: CSVGFPGTDTQYF

D: TRBD2
size: few
V: TRBV6-1
J: TRBJ2-1
DNA: TGTGCCAGCAAACTAGCGGTTTACAATGAGCAGTTCTTC
CDR3: CASKLAVYNEQFF

D: NA
size: few
V: TRBV24-1
J: TRBJ2-3
DNA: TGTGCCACCAGTGATTTAGGAAGAAAGGCAGATACGCAGTATTTT
CDR3: CATSDLGRKADTQYF

D: NA
size: many
V: TRBV5-1
J: TRBJ1-1
DNA: TGCGCCAGCAGCCCGACCCCACAGGGTTCAAACACTGAAGCTTTCTTT
CDR3: CASSPTPQGSNTEAFF

D: NA
size: few
V: TRBV28
J: TRBJ2-7
DNA: TGTGCCAGCAGAACTCCCTCAGGTTCCTACGAGCAGTACTTC
CDR3: CASRTPSGSYEQYF

D: NA
size: few
V: TRBV24-1
J: TRBJ2-3
DNA: TGTGCCACCAGTCCCTCGGGAGAGGGCGATACGCAGTATTTT
CDR3: CATSPSGEGDTQYF

D: NA
size: NA
V: TRBV18
J: TRBJ1-1
DNA: TGTGCCAGCTCACCCTCTGGGGGGGCGAGGACTGAAGCTTTCTTT
CDR3: CASSPSGGARTEAFF

D: NA
size: few
V: TRBV30
J: TRBJ1-5
DNA: TGTGCCTGGAGTTACCATCAGCCCCAGCATTTT
CDR3: CAWSYHQPQHF

D: NA
size: NA
V: TRBV7-2
J: TRBJ1-2
DNA: TGTGCCAGCAGCTTAGATTGGGCTGGCTACACCTTC
CDR3: CASSLDWAGYTF

D: TRBD2
size: NA
V: TRBV19
J: TRBJ2-7
DNA: TGTGCCAGTAGTAGCCTAGCGGGAGGCCAGCGGGAGCAGTACTTC
CDR3: CASSSLAGGQREQYF